Shown below are 9 T cell receptor beta chains from a single sample sequenced in a study of blood T cell repertoires in COVID-19 (TCRdb year 2020). The library was produced with the immunoSEQ multiplex PCR assay. This is the immuneACCESS table as TCRdb keeps it, with only in-frame sequences that have V and J called. A part of the clones is gone; compared with another copy, unresolved V genes explain less than half, and the rest is unexplained. The sample data list over 55,000 clones, and around four fifths of these were observed just once. The top ten constitute just over 40% of the sample. Sequences were obtained from peripheral blood. Every receptor here comes from a human donor in a cohort sampled during active COVID-19.

This chain links TRBV11-1 with TRBJ1-1; the match to TRBD1 covers 7 bases. The V segment lost 2 bases and the J segment 6 bases; nucleotides outside the gene matches: 12. CDR3 length: 16 residues. Per the germline V gene, CDR1 is SGHAT and CDR2 is FQDESV (reference sequence). The CDR3 protein is CASSLLRPTGTSEAFF. The CDR3 region has the DNA TGTGCCAGCAGCTTACTTCGGCCGACAGGGACCTCTGAAGCTTTCTTT.

This clone was observed once. The chain uses TRBV5-1 and TRBJ1-5, with D unclear. CDR3 length: 15 amino acids. The germline CDR1 and CDR2 sequences are SGHRS and YFSETQ. Trimming shortened V by 2 bases and J by 0 bases, and 9 bases separated the two germline ends. The CDR3 DNA reads TGCGCCAGCAGCTTTGCGGGAAATAGCAATCAGCCCCAGCATTTT. Protein product: CASSFAGNSNQPQHF. Drawing the rest from reference TRBV5-1 and TRBJ1-5, the complete variable domain is KAGVTQTPRYLIKTRGQQVTLSCSPISGHRSVSWYQQTPGQGLQFLFEYFSETQRNKGNFPGRFSGRQFSNSRSEMNVSTLELGDSALYLCASSFAGNSNQPQHFGDGTRLSIL.

The rearrangement uses TRBV5-5 and TRBJ2-7, with D tentatively TRBD1 (5 bases). The germline V gene encodes CDR1 SGHKS and CDR2 YYEKEE (reference sequence). Trimming shortened V by 3 bases and J by 5 bases, and 21 bases separated the two germline ends. This CDR3 has 16 amino acids. CDR3 sequence reads: CASSWGVERLPDEQYF. CDR3 DNA: TGTGCCAGCAGCTGGGGCGTGGAACGCCTACCCGACGAGCAGTACTTC.

This chain uses TRBV5-1 with TRBJ1-1; D is perhaps TRBD1 (6 bases). The V and J ends lost 0 bases and 2 bases respectively, with 8 bases between them. Germline V gives CDR1 SGHRS, CDR2 YFSETQ. The CDR3 is 14 residues long. The CDR3 DNA reads as TGCGCCAGCAGCTTGGGGGGGGGCAACACTGAAGCTTTCTTT. This translates into CASSLGGGNTEAFF.

This clone appeared once. V is TRBV5-1 and J is TRBJ2-4; TRBD1 aligns across 8 bases. Losses at the gene ends were 4 bases for V and 0 bases for J; bases not matched to a gene: 3. The CDR3 has 15 residues. Germline loops: CDR1 SGHRS, CDR2 YFSETQ. The CDR3, as DNA: TGCGCCAGCAGCGGGGGACAGGTAGCCAAAAACATTCAGTACTTC. Encoded protein: CASSGGQVAKNIQYF.

The rearrangement joins TRBV10-3 to TRBJ1-2, with D hard to call. Deletions cut 6 bases from V and 0 bases from J, with 5 bases between. Germline CDR1 ENHRY, CDR2 SYGVKD. This CDR3 contains 12 residues. The CDR3 loop is CAIRDSNYGYTF. CDR3 bases: TGTGCCATCAGGGACTCTAACTATGGCTACACCTTC.

The V gene is TRBV6-6, the J gene TRBJ1-2; tentatively, D is TRBD1 (5 bases). Trimming stripped 8 bases from V and 2 bases from J, with 6 bases between. The CDR3 spans 11 residues. Per the germline V gene, CDR1 is MNHNY and CDR2 is SVGAGI (reference sequence). CDR3 loop: CASWGNYGYTF. As DNA, the CDR3 is TGTGCCAGCTGGGGCAACTATGGCTACACCTTC.

This clone was counted at least ten times. V usage is TRBV19 and J usage is TRBJ1-6; 10 nucleotides match TRBD1. The CDR3 runs to 15 residues. Germline values: CDR1 LNHDA, CDR2 SQIVND (reference sequence). Germline trimming cut 7 bases from V and 8 bases from J; bases unmatched to any gene: 8. The CDR3 sequence: CASTPFDRGHSPLHF. CDR3 nucleotide sequence: TGTGCCAGTACACCCTTTGACAGGGGGCATTCACCCCTCCACTTT.

The CDR3 DNA reads TGTGCCAGCACCCTTAGCGGGGAGGTCACAGATACGCAGTATTTT. Protein: CASTLSGEVTDTQYF. The V gene is TRBV4-2, the J gene TRBJ2-3, with TRBD2 matching 8 bases. CDR1 is LGHNA, CDR2 YNFKEQ, per germline. The CDR3 loop spans 15 amino acids. V gave up 7 bases and J gave up 2 bases; unmatched junction bases: 8.